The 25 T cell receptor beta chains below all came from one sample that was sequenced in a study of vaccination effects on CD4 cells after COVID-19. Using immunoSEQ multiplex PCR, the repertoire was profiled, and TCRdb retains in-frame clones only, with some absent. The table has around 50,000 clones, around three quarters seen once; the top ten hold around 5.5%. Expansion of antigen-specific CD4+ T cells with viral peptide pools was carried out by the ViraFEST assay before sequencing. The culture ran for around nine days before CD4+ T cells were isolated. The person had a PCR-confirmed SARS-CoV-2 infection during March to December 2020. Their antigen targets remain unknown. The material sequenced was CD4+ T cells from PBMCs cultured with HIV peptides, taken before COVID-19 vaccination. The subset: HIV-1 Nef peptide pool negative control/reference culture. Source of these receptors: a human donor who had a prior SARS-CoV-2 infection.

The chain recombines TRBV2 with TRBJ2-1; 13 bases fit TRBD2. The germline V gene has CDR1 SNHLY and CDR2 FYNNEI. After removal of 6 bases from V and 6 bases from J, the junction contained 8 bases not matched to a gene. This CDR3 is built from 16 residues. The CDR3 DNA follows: TGTGCCAGCAGCGGGGAAAGGACTAGCGGGGGCAATGAGCAGTTCTTC. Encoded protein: CASSGERTSGGNEQFF.

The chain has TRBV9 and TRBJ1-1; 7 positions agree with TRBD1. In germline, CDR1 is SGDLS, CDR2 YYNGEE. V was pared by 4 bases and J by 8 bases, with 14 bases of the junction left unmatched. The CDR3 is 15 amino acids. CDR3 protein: CASSPWTGLGAEAFF. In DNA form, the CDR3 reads TGTGCCAGCAGCCCCTGGACAGGCCTTGGGGCAGAAGCTTTCTTT.

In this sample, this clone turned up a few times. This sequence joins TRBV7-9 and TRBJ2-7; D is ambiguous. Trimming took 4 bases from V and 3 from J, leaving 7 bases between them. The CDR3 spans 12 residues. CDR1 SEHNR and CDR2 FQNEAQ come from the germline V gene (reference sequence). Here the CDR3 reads CASSYQDYEQYF. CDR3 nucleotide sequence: TGTGCCAGCAGCTACCAGGACTACGAGCAGTACTTC.

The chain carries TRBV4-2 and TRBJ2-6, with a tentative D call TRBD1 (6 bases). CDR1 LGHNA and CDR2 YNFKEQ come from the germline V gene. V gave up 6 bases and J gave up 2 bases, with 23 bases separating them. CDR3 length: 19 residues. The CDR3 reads CASRRLLGGRGAGANVLTF. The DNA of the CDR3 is TGTGCCAGCAGACGCTTACTAGGGGGTCGGGGAGCTGGGGCCAACGTCCTGACTTTC.

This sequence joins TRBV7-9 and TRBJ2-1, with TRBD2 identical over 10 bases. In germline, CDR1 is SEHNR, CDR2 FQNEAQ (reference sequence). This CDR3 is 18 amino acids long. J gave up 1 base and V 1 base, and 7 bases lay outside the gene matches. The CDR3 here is CASSLVGASGSSYNEQFF. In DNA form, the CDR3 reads TGTGCCAGCAGCTTAGTAGGGGCTAGCGGGAGTTCCTACAATGAGCAGTTCTTC.

CDR3: CASSVPSGRAEQETQYF. CDR3 bases: TGTGCCAGCAGTGTGCCAAGTGGGAGGGCCGAACAAGAGACCCAGTACTTC. J is TRBJ2-5 and V is TRBV25-1; 7 nucleotides line up with TRBD2. Per the germline V gene, CDR1 is MGHDK and CDR2 is SYGVNS. The CDR3 loop spans 17 amino acids. After removal of 4 bases from V and 2 bases from J, the junction contained 13 bases not matched to a gene.

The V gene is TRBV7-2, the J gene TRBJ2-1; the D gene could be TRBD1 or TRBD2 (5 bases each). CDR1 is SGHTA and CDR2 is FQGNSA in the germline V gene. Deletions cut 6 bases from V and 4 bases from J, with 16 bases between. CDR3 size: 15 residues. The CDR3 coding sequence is TGTGCCAGCAGGTCAACCGGGACGCTTTACAATGAGCAGTTCTTC. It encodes CASRSTGTLYNEQFF.

This CDR3 reads CASSQDFHNEQFF. In nucleotides, the CDR3 is TGTGCCAGCAGCCAAGACTTCCACAATGAGCAGTTCTTC. V gene TRBV4-2 combines with J gene TRBJ2-1; D ambiguous. This CDR3 spans 13 amino acids. From germline, CDR1 is LGHNA and CDR2 YNFKEQ. Trimming took 0 bases from V and 5 from J, leaving 5 bases between them.

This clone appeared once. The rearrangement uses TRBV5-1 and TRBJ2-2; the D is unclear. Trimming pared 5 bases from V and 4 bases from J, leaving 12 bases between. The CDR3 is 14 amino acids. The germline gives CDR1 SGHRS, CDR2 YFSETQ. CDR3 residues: CASREIQSTGELFF. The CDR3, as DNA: TGCGCCAGCAGAGAGATACAGAGCACCGGGGAGCTGTTTTTT. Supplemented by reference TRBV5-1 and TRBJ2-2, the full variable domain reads KAGVTQTPRYLIKTRGQQVTLSCSPISGHRSVSWYQQTPGQGLQFLFEYFSETQRNKGNFPGRFSGRQFSNSRSEMNVSTLELGDSALYLCASREIQSTGELFFGEGSRLTVL.

The DNA of the CDR3 is TGTGCCAGCACGGCCAGTCTTAACAATGAGCAGTTCTTC. Translated: CASTASLNNEQFF. The chain carries TRBV6-5 and TRBJ2-1; D is undetermined. The CDR3 length is 13 residues. Trimming took 7 bases from V and 5 from J, leaving 12 bases between them. Germline CDR1 is MNHEY and CDR2 is SVGAGI.

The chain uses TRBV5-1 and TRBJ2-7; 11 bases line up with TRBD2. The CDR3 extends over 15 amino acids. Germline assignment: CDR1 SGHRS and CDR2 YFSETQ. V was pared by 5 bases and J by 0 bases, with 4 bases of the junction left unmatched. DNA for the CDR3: TGCGCCAGCAGACCAACTAGCGGGAGCTCCTACGAGCAGTACTTC. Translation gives CASRPTSGSSYEQYF.

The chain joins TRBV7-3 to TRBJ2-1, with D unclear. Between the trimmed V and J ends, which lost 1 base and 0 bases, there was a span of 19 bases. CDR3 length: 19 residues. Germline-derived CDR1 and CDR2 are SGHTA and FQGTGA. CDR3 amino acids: CASSLRGLSSLSSYNEQFF. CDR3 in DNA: TGTGCCAGCAGCTTAAGGGGTTTGAGTAGCCTCAGCTCCTACAATGAGCAGTTCTTC.

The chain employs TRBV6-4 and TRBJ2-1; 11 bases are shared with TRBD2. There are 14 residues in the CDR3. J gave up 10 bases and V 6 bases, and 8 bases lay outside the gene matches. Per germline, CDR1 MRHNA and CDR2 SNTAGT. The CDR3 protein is CASRRLAGLPEQFF. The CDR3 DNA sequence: TGTGCCAGCAGGAGACTAGCGGGACTTCCCGAGCAGTTCTTC.

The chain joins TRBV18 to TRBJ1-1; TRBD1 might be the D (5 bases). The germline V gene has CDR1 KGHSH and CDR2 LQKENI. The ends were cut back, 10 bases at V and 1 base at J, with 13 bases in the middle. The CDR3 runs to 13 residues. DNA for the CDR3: TGTGCCACACACGCACAGGCGAACACTGAAGCTTTCTTT. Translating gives CATHAQANTEAFF.

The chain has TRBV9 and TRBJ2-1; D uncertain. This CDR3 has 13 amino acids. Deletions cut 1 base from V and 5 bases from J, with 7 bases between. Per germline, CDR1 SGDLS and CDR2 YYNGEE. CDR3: CASSVRWNNEQFF. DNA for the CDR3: TGTGCCAGCAGCGTACGCTGGAACAATGAGCAGTTCTTC.

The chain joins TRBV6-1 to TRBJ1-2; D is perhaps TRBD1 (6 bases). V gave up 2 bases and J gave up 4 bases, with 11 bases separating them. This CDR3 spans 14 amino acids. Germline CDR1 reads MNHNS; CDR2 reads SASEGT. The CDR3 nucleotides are TGTGCCAGCAGTGAAACCCGGACAGCCTATGGCTACACCTTC. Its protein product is CASSETRTAYGYTF.

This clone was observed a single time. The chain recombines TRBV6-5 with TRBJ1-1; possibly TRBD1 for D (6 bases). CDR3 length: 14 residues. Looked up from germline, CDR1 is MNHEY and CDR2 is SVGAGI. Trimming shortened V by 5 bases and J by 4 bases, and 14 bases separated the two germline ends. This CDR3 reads CASSQVGAGTEAFF. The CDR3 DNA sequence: TGTGCCAGCAGTCAGGTGGGGGCCGGCACTGAAGCTTTCTTT.

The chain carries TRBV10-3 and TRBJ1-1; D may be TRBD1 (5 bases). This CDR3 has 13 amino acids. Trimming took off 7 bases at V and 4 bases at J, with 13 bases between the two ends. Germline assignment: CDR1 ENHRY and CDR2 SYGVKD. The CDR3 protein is CAITGTTGTEAFF. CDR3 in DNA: TGTGCCATCACCGGGACCACGGGCACTGAAGCTTTCTTT.

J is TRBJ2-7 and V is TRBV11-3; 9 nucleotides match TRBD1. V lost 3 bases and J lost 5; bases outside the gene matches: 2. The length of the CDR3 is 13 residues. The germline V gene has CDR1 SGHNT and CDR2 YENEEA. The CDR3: CASSLDRGDEQYF. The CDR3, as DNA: TGTGCCAGCAGCTTGGACAGGGGAGACGAGCAGTACTTC.

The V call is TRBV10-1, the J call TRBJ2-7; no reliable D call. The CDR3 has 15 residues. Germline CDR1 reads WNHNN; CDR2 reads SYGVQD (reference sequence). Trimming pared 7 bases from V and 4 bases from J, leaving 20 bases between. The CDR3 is CASTKKGESFYEQYF. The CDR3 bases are TGCGCCAGCACAAAAAAGGGCGAATCGTTTTACGAGCAGTACTTC.

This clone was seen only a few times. CDR3 amino acids: CASSFGHRQETQYF. DNA for the CDR3: TGTGCCAGCAGCTTCGGACATCGCCAAGAGACCCAGTACTTC. This chain links TRBV5-4 with TRBJ2-5; D possibly corresponds to TRBD1 (5 bases). Between the trimmed V and J ends, which lost 2 bases and 1 base, there was a span of 9 bases. The CDR3 extends over 14 amino acids. The V gene's germline CDR1 is SGHNT and CDR2 YYREEE (reference sequence). Full variable domain (rest looked up from reference TRBV5-4 and TRBJ2-5): ETGVTQSPTHLIKTRGQQVTLRCSSQSGHNTVSWYQQALGQGPQFIFQYYREEENGRGNFPPRFSGLQFPNYSSELNVNALELDDSALYLCASSFGHRQETQYFGPGTRLLVL.

CDR3 DNA: TGCGCCAGCAGCTTTACGGCTCCCAGAGGTTTTAATGAGCAGTTCTTC. Protein product: CASSFTAPRGFNEQFF. The chain employs TRBV5-1 and TRBJ2-1; D uncertain. Germline CDR1 reads SGHRS; CDR2 reads YFSETQ. V was clipped by 2 bases and J by 7 bases, with 19 bases between them. The CDR3 length is 16 residues.

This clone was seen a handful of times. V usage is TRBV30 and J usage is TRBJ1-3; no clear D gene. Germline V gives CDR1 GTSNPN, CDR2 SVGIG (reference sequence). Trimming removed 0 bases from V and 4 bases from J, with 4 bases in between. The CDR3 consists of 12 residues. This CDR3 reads CAWSVSGNTIYF. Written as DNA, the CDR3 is TGTGCCTGGAGTGTCTCAGGAAACACCATATATTTT.

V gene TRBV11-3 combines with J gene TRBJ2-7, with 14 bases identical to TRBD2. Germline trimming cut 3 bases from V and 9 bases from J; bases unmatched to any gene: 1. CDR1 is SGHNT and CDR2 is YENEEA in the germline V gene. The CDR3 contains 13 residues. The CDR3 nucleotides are TGTGCCAGCAGCTTCGGACTAGCGGGAGGGCAGTACTTC. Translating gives CASSFGLAGGQYF.

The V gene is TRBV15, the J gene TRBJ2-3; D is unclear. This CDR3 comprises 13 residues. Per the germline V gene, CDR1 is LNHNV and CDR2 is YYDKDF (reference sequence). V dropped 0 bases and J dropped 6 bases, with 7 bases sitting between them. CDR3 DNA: TGTGCCACCAGCAGAGATTATCCGGATACGCAGTATTTT. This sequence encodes CATSRDYPDTQYF.